Sequencing of this TCR beta chain was carried out in a study of radiotherapy plus CTLA-4 blockade in lung cancer. The study's findings and limits: Among blood TCR repertoires after radiotherapy plus ipilimumab, tumor-derived clones expanded. The best prediction of response reportedly came from early blood T cell clone dynamics, with interferon-beta.

Germline lookup yields CDR1 SEHNR and CDR2 FQNEAQ (reference sequence). Trimming took 1 base from V and 6 from J, leaving 6 bases between them. This CDR3 has 13 amino acids. Sequencing was performed with immunoSEQ multiplex PCR; in TCRdb, only in-frame clones are kept and a portion is missing. The sample comprises 81,000 or so clones, 78% of which are singletons, and roughly 22% rests with the top ten. Patients in the study, people with chemo-refractory metastatic non-small-cell lung cancer, received focal radiation plus ipilimumab CTLA-4 blockade. This clone was picked up a small number of times. Its antigen is currently unknown.

The sequenced sample was peripheral blood, obtained from a patient treated with radiotherapy plus ipilimumab. The source is a human donor with non-small cell lung cancer whose response to radiotherapy plus ipilimumab could not be evaluated. Some clones in this sample may be carry-over from other donors' samples. The gene calls are TRBV7-9 and TRBJ2-2; a possible D gene is TRBD2 (6 bases). For the CDR3, the DNA is TGTGCCAGCAGCTTAGGACTAGCCGGGGAGCTGTTTTTT. Its protein is CASSLGLAGELFF.